The 2 T cell receptor beta chains in this list originate from one sample, sequenced in a study of naive and memory T cell subsets. Whole blood, roughly 2.5 ml, came from adult healthy volunteers. Alpha and beta constant region primers primed reverse transcription for blood and skin samples. TCRdb reprocessed the 5' RACE reads with MiXCR, giving one entry per CDR3 protein. The sample holds about 22,000 distinct CDR3 sequences, around 4% seen once. All receptors derive from a male donor in good health.

In its sample, this clonotype ranks as medium-sized. J is TRBJ2-3 and V is TRBV6-4; 11 positions match TRBD1. Germline values: CDR1 MRHNA, CDR2 SNTAGT. This CDR3 region has 15 residues. The J segment lost 4 bases and the V segment lost 3 bases, leaving 3 bases of the junction unmatched. In DNA form, the CDR3 reads TGTGCCAGCAGTGATGGGACAGGGGGACCAGATACGCAGTATTTT. Protein: CASSDGTGGPDTQYF.

This clonotype came up many times. This chain uses TRBV18 with TRBJ2-7, with D tentatively TRBD2 (6 bases). The germline CDR1 and CDR2 sequences are KGHSH and LQKENI. The CDR3 consists of 17 residues. The ends were cut back, 4 bases at V and 2 bases at J, with 21 bases in the middle. CDR3 residues: CASSQSAFRDSTYEQYF. The CDR3 DNA is TGTGCCAGCTCACAGAGTGCCTTTCGGGACTCGACCTACGAGCAGTACTTC.